This T cell receptor (beta chain) stems from a study of T cell responses to AZD1222 COVID-19 vaccine. Study results and limitations: Recipients of AZD1222 seropositive at baseline numbered only 5 or 6. Recipients of two AZD1222 doses showed rising Spike-specific TCR breadth and depth. Clonal diversity was possibly underestimated, and the donors were mostly white British, with more females.

The assay was immunoSEQ multiplex PCR, and TCRdb's table has in-frame clones only and misses some. The data contain some 140,000 clones, under 95% of them seen just once; the ten biggest clones take up approximately 2%. This CDR3 region has 16 residues. In germline, CDR1 is MNHEY, CDR2 SVGEGT. With V trimmed by 6 bases and J by 3 bases, 8 bases remained unmatched. On this clone: Its cognate antigen is unknown.

The V call is TRBV6-2 or TRBV6-3, the J call TRBJ2-2; TRBD2 agrees at 9 bases. The sequencing used peripheral blood, collected on day 0 of AZD1222 vaccination. This clonotype was obtained from an adult in good health. The CDR3 DNA reads TGTGCCAGCAGCCCCCCGGAGCGGGGGGACACCGGGGAGCTGTTTTTT. Amino acids: CASSPPERGDTGELFF.